This T cell receptor beta chain derives from a study of TIL therapy for anti-PD-1-resistant metastatic lung cancer. The immunoSEQ assay was v3. Only in-frame clones appear in the TCRdb table, and some are missing; sequencing was by immunoSEQ multiplex PCR. The sample records some 5,200 clones, 64% being singletons. V dropped 0 bases and J dropped 8 bases, with 7 bases sitting between them. Per the germline V gene, CDR1 is SGHVS and CDR2 is FNYEAQ. The CDR3 contains 13 residues. As to time point: pre-treatment sample, taken before nivolumab and TIL therapy. Most excised metastases sampled were pleural nodules or supraclavicular lymph nodes.

The material was tumor tissue, obtained at baseline. This sequence originates from a man aged 70 or older with non-small cell lung cancer. The chain joins TRBV7-6 to TRBJ1-4; D is ambiguous. In DNA, the CDR3 is TGTGCCAGCAGCTTAGCCCCGAAGGAAAAACTGTTTTTT. It yields the protein CASSLAPKEKLFF.